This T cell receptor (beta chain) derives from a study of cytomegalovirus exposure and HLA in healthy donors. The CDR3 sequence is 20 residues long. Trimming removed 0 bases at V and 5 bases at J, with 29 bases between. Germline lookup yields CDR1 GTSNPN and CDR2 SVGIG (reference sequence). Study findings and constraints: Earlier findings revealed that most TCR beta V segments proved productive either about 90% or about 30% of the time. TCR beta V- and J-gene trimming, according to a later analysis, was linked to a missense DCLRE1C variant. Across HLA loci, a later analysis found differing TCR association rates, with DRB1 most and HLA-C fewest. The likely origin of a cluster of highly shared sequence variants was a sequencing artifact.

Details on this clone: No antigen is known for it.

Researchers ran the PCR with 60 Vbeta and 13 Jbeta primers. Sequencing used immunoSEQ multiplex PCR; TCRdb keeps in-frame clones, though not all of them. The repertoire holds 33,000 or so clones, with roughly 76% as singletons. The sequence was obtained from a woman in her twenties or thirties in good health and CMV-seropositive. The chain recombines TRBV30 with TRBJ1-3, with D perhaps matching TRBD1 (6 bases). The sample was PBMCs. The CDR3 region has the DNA TGTGCCTGGAGTGTAAGGAGACAGGTCCTTTCCCAGTCCAAAAGAAACACCATATATTTT. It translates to CAWSVRRQVLSQSKRNTIYF.